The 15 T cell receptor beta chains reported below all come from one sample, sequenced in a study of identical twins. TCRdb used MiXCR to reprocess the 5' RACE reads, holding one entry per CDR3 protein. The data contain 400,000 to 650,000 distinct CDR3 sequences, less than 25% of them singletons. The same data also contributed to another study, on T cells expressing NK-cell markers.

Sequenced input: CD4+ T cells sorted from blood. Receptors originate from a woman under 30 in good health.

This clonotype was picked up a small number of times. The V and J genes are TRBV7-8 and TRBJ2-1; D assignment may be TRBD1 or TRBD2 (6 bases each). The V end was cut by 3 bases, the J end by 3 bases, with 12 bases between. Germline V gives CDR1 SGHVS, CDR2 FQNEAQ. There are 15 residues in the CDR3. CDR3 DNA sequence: TGTGCCAGCAGCTTTAGGGGGGACAACTACAATGAGCAGTTCTTC. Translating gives CASSFRGDNYNEQFF.

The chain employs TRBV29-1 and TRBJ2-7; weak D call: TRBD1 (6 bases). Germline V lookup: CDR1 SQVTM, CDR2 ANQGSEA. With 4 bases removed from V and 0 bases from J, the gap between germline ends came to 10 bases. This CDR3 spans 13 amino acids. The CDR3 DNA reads TGCAGCGTTGCACAGGGTAGCTCCTACGAGCAGTACTTC. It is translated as CSVAQGSSYEQYF.

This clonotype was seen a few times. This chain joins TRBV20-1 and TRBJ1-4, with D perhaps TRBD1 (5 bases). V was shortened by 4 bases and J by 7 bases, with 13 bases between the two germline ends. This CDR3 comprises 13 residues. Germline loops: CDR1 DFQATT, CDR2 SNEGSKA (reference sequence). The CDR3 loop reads CSATPGPREKLFF. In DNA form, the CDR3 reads TGCAGTGCTACCCCGGGGCCTCGTGAAAAACTGTTTTTT.

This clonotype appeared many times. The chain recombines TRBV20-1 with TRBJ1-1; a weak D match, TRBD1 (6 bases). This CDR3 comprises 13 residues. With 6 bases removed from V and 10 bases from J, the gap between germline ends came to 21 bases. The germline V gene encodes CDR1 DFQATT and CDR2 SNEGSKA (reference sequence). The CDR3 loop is CSAVSRVEGGAFF. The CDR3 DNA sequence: TGCAGTGCCGTGTCGAGGGTGGAGGGGGGAGCTTTCTTT.

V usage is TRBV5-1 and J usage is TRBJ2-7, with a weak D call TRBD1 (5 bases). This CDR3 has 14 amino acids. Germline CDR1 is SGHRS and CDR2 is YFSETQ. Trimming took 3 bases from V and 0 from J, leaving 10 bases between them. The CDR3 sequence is CASSYGHRSYEQYF. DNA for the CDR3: TGCGCCAGCAGCTATGGACATCGCTCCTACGAGCAGTACTTC.

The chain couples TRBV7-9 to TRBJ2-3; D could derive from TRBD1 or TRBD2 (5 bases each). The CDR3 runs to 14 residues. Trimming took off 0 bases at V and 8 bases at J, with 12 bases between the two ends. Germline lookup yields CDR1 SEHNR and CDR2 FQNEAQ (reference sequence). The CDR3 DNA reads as TGTGCCAGCAGCTTAGCTGCAGGTGGGACTACGCAGTATTTT. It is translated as CASSLAAGGTTQYF.

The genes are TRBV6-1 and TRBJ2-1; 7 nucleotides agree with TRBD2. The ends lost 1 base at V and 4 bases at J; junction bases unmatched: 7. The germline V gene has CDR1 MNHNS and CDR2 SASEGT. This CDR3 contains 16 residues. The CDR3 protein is CASSEGDYRPYNEQFF. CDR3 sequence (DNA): TGTGCCAGCAGTGAAGGGGACTACAGACCATACAATGAGCAGTTCTTC.

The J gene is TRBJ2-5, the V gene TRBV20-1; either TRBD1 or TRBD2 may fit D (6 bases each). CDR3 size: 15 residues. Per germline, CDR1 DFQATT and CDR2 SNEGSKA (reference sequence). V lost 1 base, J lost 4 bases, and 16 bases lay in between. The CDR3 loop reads CSARALWGARETQYF. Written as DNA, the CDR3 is TGCAGTGCTAGAGCGCTTTGGGGGGCACGAGAGACCCAGTACTTC.

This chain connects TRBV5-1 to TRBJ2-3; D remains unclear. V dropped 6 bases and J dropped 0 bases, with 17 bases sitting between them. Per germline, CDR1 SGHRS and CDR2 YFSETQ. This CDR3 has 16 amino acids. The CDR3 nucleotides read TGCGCCAGCAACCGGGCCGGCCTATCTAGCACAGATACGCAGTATTTT. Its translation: CASNRAGLSSTDTQYF.

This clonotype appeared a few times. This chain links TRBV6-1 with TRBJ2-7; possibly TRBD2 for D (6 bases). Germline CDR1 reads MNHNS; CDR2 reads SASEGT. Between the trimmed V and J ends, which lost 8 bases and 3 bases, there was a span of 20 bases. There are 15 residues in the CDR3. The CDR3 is CASSRSGTSLYEQYF. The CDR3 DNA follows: TGTGCCAGCTCAAGATCCGGGACTTCCCTCTACGAGCAGTACTTC.

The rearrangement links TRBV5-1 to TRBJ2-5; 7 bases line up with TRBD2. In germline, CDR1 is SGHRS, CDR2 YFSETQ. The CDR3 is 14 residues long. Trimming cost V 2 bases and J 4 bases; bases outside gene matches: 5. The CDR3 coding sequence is TGCGCCAGCAGCTTTATCACTAGCGCAGAGACCCAGTACTTC. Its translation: CASSFITSAETQYF.

This CDR3 is CASSYFGTETQYF. DNA for the CDR3: TGTGCCAGCAGTTACTTTGGGACAGAGACCCAGTACTTC. The chain couples TRBV6-6 to TRBJ2-5; D is perhaps TRBD1 or TRBD2 (5 bases each). The CDR3 has 13 amino acids. CDR1 MNHNY and CDR2 SVGAGI come from the germline V gene (reference sequence). Trimming took 1 base from V and 4 from J, leaving 7 bases between them.

This CDR3 is CASSTGLYEQYF. The CDR3 region has the DNA TGCGCCAGCAGCACGGGACTCTACGAGCAGTACTTC. V gene TRBV5-1 combines with J gene TRBJ2-7; D perhaps matches TRBD2 (6 bases). Germline loops: CDR1 SGHRS, CDR2 YFSETQ. This CDR3 comprises 12 residues. Trimming left V 4 bases short and J 3 bases short, with 8 bases between.

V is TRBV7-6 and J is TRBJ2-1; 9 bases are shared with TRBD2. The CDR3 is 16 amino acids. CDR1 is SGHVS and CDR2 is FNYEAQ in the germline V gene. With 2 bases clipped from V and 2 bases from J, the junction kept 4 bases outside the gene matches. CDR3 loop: CASSLMTSGTYNEQFF. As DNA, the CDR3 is TGTGCCAGCAGCTTAATGACTAGCGGAACCTACAATGAGCAGTTCTTC.

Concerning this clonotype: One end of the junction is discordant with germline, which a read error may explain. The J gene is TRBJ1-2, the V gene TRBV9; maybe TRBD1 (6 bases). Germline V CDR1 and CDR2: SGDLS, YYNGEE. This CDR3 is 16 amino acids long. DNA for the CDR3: TGTGCCACCAGCGTAACAGGGAACGACCTAAACTATGGCTACACCTTC. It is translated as CATSVTGNDLNYGYTF.